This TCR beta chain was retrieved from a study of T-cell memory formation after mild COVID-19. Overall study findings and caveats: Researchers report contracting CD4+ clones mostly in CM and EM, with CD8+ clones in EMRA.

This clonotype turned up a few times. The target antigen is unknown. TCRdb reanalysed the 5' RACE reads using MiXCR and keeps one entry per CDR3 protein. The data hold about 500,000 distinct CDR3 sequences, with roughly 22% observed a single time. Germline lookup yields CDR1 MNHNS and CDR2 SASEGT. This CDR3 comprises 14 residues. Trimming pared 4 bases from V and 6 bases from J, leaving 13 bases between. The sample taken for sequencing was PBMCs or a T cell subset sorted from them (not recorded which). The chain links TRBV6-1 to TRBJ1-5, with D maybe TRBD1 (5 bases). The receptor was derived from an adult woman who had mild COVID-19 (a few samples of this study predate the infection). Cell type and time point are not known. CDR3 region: CASSGEGIGQPQHF. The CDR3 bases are TGTGCCAGCAGTGGGGAGGGGATCGGTCAGCCCCAGCATTTT.